The 28 T cell receptor beta chains listed next were all sequenced from one sample in a study of early T cells in non-severe SARS-CoV-2 infection. TCRdb re-called the 5' RACE reads with MiXCR, one entry per CDR3 protein. Of some 32,000 distinct CDR3 sequences listed, 5.7% were seen once; the top ten hold almost 6.5%. The sequenced sample was whole blood. The receptors originated from an adult who was a healthcare worker with PCR-confirmed SARS-CoV-2 infection or an uninfected control (not recorded which).

This clonotype was seen repeatedly, ten times or more. This chain uses TRBV28 with TRBJ2-7, with D perhaps matching TRBD1 or TRBD2 (6 bases each). CDR1 and CDR2 from the germline V gene are MDHEN and SYDVKM. Trimming cost V 6 bases and J 2 bases, with 14 bases left between them. The CDR3 is 14 amino acids. In nucleotides, the CDR3 is TGTGCCAGCAGACCCGCGGGACAAACCTACGAGCAGTACTTC. It translates to CASRPAGQTYEQYF.

This clonotype was observed at least ten times. For the CDR3, the DNA is TGTGCCAGCAGCTCTCGCCAGGGGAGCGGCTATGGCTACACCTTC. Protein sequence: CASSSRQGSGYGYTF. The chain has TRBV3-1 and TRBJ1-2; perhaps TRBD1 as D (6 bases). The V gene lost 5 bases and the J gene lost 4 bases, with 17 bases spanning the gap. Per the germline V gene, CDR1 is LGHDT and CDR2 is YNNKEL (reference sequence). The CDR3 spans 15 residues.

In its sample, this clonotype was seen many times. This sequence joins TRBV20-1 and TRBJ2-2, with D possibly TRBD1 on 5 matching bases. V was trimmed by 6 bases and J by 4 bases, leaving 15 bases between them. The CDR3 is made up of 14 amino acids. Germline CDR1 reads DFQATT; CDR2 reads SNEGSKA (reference sequence). CDR3 DNA sequence: TGCAGTGCCACCAGGGTAGCTGGCACCGGGGAGCTGTTTTTT. Translating gives CSATRVAGTGELFF.

The table lists this clonotype with a few counts. The rearrangement links TRBV10-3 to TRBJ2-1, with 9 bases aligning to TRBD1. Germline V gives CDR1 ENHRY, CDR2 SYGVKD. With V trimmed by 6 bases and J by 9 bases, 12 bases remained unmatched. The CDR3 is made up of 15 amino acids. The CDR3: CAIRSQGARYGEQFF. CDR3 coding DNA: TGTGCCATCAGATCACAGGGGGCCCGCTACGGTGAGCAGTTCTTC.

This clonotype was counted ten times or more. The chain links TRBV2 to TRBJ2-7, with 8 nucleotides matching TRBD2. The ends lost 5 bases at V and 6 bases at J; junction bases unmatched: 3. Germline-derived CDR1 and CDR2 are SNHLY and FYNNEI. This CDR3 has 12 residues. For the CDR3, the DNA is TGTGCCAGCAGTCGGGAGGGCAGCGAGCAGTACTTC. Translated: CASSREGSEQYF.

This clonotype showed up just a few times. The J gene is TRBJ2-3, the V gene TRBV7-8; TRBD1 agrees at 9 bases. The germline gives CDR1 SGHVS, CDR2 FQNEAQ. V shed 3 bases, J shed 2 bases, and the junction held 9 bases outside the gene matches. This CDR3 has 17 residues. CDR3 coding DNA: TGTGCCAGCAGCTTGTCGGGACAGGGATGGGTCACAGATACGCAGTATTTT. It specifies CASSLSGQGWVTDTQYF.

This clonotype was found many times. The chain recombines TRBV7-2 with TRBJ2-3, with D hard to call. Between the trimmed V and J ends, which lost 2 bases and 4 bases, there was a span of 4 bases. Germline CDR1 SGHTA, CDR2 FQGNSA. The CDR3 spans 12 residues. CDR3 nucleotides: TGTGCCAGCAGCTTATTCCCAGATACGCAGTATTTT. Its protein product is CASSLFPDTQYF.

This clonotype was seen many times. The chain couples TRBV20-1 to TRBJ1-5; TRBD1 agrees at 10 bases. From germline, CDR1 is DFQATT and CDR2 SNEGSKA (reference sequence). J lost 4 bases, V lost 5 bases, and 5 bases had no gene match. The CDR3 totals 14 residues. The CDR3 spells CSALGTGVNQPQHF. The CDR3 DNA follows: TGCAGTGCTCTAGGGACAGGGGTGAATCAGCCCCAGCATTTT.

This chain connects TRBV6-4 to TRBJ2-3; D perhaps matches TRBD1 (5 bases). V was pared by 3 bases and J by 1 base, with 5 bases between. This CDR3 comprises 13 residues. Germline lookup yields CDR1 MRHNA and CDR2 SNTAGT. The CDR3 reads CASSEQGTDTQYF. CDR3 bases: TGTGCCAGCAGTGAACAGGGCACAGATACGCAGTATTTT.

This clonotype was picked up many times. The chain carries TRBV20-1 and TRBJ2-5; unclear D gene. CDR3 size: 12 residues. Trimming took off 8 bases at V and 7 bases at J, with 17 bases between the two ends. Germline V gene sequence: CDR1 DFQATT, CDR2 SNEGSKA (reference sequence). The DNA of the CDR3 is TGCAGTTTTAAATCGTCCGTTGGGACCCAGTACTTC. Protein product: CSFKSSVGTQYF.

Ten or more counts support this clonotype. The rearrangement joins TRBV13 to TRBJ2-1, with D possibly TRBD1 on 5 matching bases. CDR1 is PRHDT and CDR2 is FYEKMQ in the germline V gene (reference sequence). This CDR3 has 15 amino acids. V lost 3 bases and J lost 1, with 10 bases in between. The CDR3 protein is CASSFDRRSYNEQFF. In DNA, the CDR3 is TGTGCCAGCAGCTTCGACAGACGTTCCTACAATGAGCAGTTCTTC. Looking up the rest from reference TRBV13 and TRBJ2-1 gives the full variable domain: AAGVIQSPRHLIKEKRETATLKCYPIPRHDTVYWYQQGPGQDPQFLISFYEKMQSDKGSIPDRFSAQQFSDYHSELNMSSLELGDSALYFCASSFDRRSYNEQFFGPGTRLTVL.

Many counts were recorded for this clonotype. Written as DNA, the CDR3 is TGCGCCAGCAGCTTGGGGCCTTCGCGTTACACCGGGGAGCTGTTTTTT. Its protein is CASSLGPSRYTGELFF. This chain uses TRBV5-1 with TRBJ2-2; no clear D. Deletions cut 0 bases from V and 3 bases from J, with 12 bases between. This CDR3 is built from 16 residues. CDR1 is SGHRS and CDR2 is YFSETQ in the germline V gene.

This clonotype occurred a few times. This chain connects TRBV6-6 to TRBJ1-5, with 7 nucleotides matching TRBD1. CDR3 size: 15 residues. J gave up 7 bases and V 5 bases, and 11 bases lay outside the gene matches. CDR1 and CDR2 from the germline V gene are MNHNY and SVGAGI (reference sequence). Here the CDR3 reads CASSRKQGIWQPQHF. The CDR3 nucleotides read TGTGCCAGCAGTAGAAAACAGGGGATTTGGCAGCCCCAGCATTTT.

This clonotype is termed medium-sized. The CDR3: CASSFRGPYDGYTF. The CDR3 nucleotides read TGTGCCAGCAGTTTCCGGGGTCCATATGATGGCTACACCTTC. The rearrangement uses TRBV12-3 or TRBV12-4 and TRBJ1-2; no clear D. The length of the CDR3 is 14 residues. Trimming left V 3 bases short and J 6 bases short, with 14 bases between.

This clonotype turned up a few times. This chain joins TRBV18 and TRBJ1-6; D gene uncertain. Looked up from germline, CDR1 is KGHSH and CDR2 is LQKENI. This CDR3 region has 13 residues. Trimming removed 3 bases at V and 3 bases at J, with 3 bases between. CDR3 DNA sequence: TGTGCCAGCTCACCGGACTATAATTCACCCCTCCACTTT. Translating it yields CASSPDYNSPLHF.

This clonotype was recorded many times. The DNA for the CDR3 is TGTGCCAGCAGTTTTAGGCCCCCCGGTTTGGGGGACTATGGCTACACCTTC. Its protein product is CASSFRPPGLGDYGYTF. V and J are TRBV27 and TRBJ1-2; perhaps TRBD1 as D (5 bases). Per the germline V gene, CDR1 is MNHEY and CDR2 is SMNVEV (reference sequence). The CDR3 contains 17 residues. The V end lost 3 bases, the J end lost 3 bases, and 20 bases lay between the germline ends.

This clonotype was observed at least ten times. The chain links TRBV5-4 to TRBJ2-3, with 13 bases aligning to TRBD2. V gave up 0 bases and J gave up 2 bases; unmatched junction bases: 9. Looked up from germline, CDR1 is SGHNT and CDR2 is YYREEE (reference sequence). The CDR3 sequence is 19 residues long. The CDR3 coding sequence is TGTGCCAGCAGCTTGGGGGGACTAGCGGGATCATACTTCACAGATACGCAGTATTTT. This gives the protein CASSLGGLAGSYFTDTQYF.

This clonotype was detected a few times. The rearrangement joins TRBV19 to TRBJ2-2, with TRBD2 matching over 7 bases. Trimming at V came to 7 bases and at J to 3 bases, leaving 5 bases not matched to a gene. This CDR3 is built from 14 residues. Germline V gives CDR1 LNHDA, CDR2 SQIVND (reference sequence). CDR3 nucleotide sequence: TGTGCCAGTACGAAGCGGGGTCACACCGGGGAGCTGTTTTTT. As protein: CASTKRGHTGELFF.

This clonotype was seen ten or more times. The genes are TRBV5-5 and TRBJ2-1; D unclear. Germline CDR1 reads SGHKS; CDR2 reads YYEKEE (reference sequence). Deletions cut 0 bases from V and 8 bases from J, with 24 bases between. The CDR3 totals 18 residues. The CDR3 DNA sequence: TGTGCCAGCAGCTTGGAGGCAGCGTTCACTACCTGGGTTGATGAGCAGTTCTTC. It codes for CASSLEAAFTTWVDEQFF.

In this sample, this clonotype turned up many times. The chain uses TRBV6-5 and TRBJ2-6; D is unclear. The V gene lost 6 bases and the J gene lost 0 bases, with 3 bases spanning the gap. CDR3 length: 13 residues. Germline values: CDR1 MNHEY, CDR2 SVGAGI. CDR3 residues: CASSGSGANVLTF. DNA for the CDR3: TGTGCCAGCAGCGGCTCTGGGGCCAACGTCCTGACTTTC.

This chain connects TRBV21-1 to TRBJ2-7; TRBD1, the table's D call, was not compared with the DNA. TRBV21-1 is designated a pseudogene. The CDR3 is 14 amino acids. CDR3 region: CASSPKDRAYEQYF. DNA of the CDR3: TGTGCCAGCAGCCCCAAGGACAGGGCCTACGAGCAGTACTTC.

This clonotype was seen ten or more times. This chain joins TRBV30 and TRBJ2-1; D unresolved. CDR1 GTSNPN and CDR2 SVGIG come from the germline V gene (reference sequence). CDR3 length: 12 amino acids. V lost 3 bases to trimming and J lost 5 bases, with 8 bases between them. The chain's CDR3 is CAWSQTHNEQFF. For the CDR3, the DNA is TGTGCCTGGAGCCAAACTCACAATGAGCAGTTCTTC.

This clonotype was seen ten or more times. The rearrangement uses TRBV27 and TRBJ2-1; D may match TRBD1 or TRBD2 (5 bases each). The CDR3 consists of 14 residues. Trimming pared 4 bases from V and 7 bases from J, leaving 14 bases between. Germline loops: CDR1 MNHEY, CDR2 SMNVEV (reference sequence). CDR3 region: CASSYGAAQNEQFF. The CDR3, as DNA: TGTGCCAGCAGTTACGGGGCGGCACAAAATGAGCAGTTCTTC.

At least ten counts were recorded for this clonotype. The chain carries TRBV29-1 and TRBJ2-2, with a possible D match to TRBD2 (6 bases). This CDR3 has 13 residues. V lost 6 bases to trimming and J lost 6 bases, with 14 bases between them. Germline assignment: CDR1 SQVTM and CDR2 ANQGSEA. CDR3 sequence: CSVAGTVAGELFF. The CDR3 coding sequence is TGCAGCGTCGCCGGGACTGTGGCCGGGGAGCTGTTTTTT.

J is TRBJ2-1 and V is TRBV7-6; 9 nucleotides align to TRBD2. Germline loops: CDR1 SGHVS, CDR2 FNYEAQ. The CDR3 runs to 16 residues. Germline trimming cut 2 bases from V and 4 bases from J; bases unmatched to any gene: 6. This CDR3 is CASSLRSLAGYNEQFF. The CDR3 DNA reads as TGTGCCAGCAGCTTAAGGTCACTAGCGGGTTACAATGAGCAGTTCTTC.

In its sample, this clonotype was seen a few times. The V and J genes are TRBV4-2 and TRBJ2-3; tentatively, D is TRBD2 (7 bases). Germline values: CDR1 LGHNA, CDR2 YNFKEQ. V was cut by 2 bases and J by 2 bases, with 11 bases left in between. This CDR3 is 15 amino acids long. The CDR3 is CASSQRGGATDTQYF. The CDR3 bases are TGTGCCAGCAGCCAAAGGGGGGGGGCCACAGATACGCAGTATTTT.

This clonotype was detected many times. V and J are TRBV28 and TRBJ1-5, with 8 bases fitting TRBD1. The CDR3 length is 13 residues. The germline gives CDR1 MDHEN, CDR2 SYDVKM. J gave up 6 bases and V 5 bases, and 3 bases lay outside the gene matches. The CDR3 DNA reads TGTGCCAGCAGTCGGGACAGGTTTCAGCCCCAGCATTTT. Translation gives CASSRDRFQPQHF.

This clonotype occurred many times. This chain joins TRBV5-1 and TRBJ1-5; D is possibly TRBD1 (6 bases). Trimming left V 1 base short and J 4 bases short, with 12 bases between. Germline values: CDR1 SGHRS, CDR2 YFSETQ. CDR3 length equals 15 residues. Written as DNA, the CDR3 is TGCGCCAGCAGCTTGCAAGGGCAGGGGAATCAGCCCCAGCATTTT. This gives the protein CASSLQGQGNQPQHF.